These 24 T cell receptor beta chains were all obtained from the same sample, sequenced in a study of Graves' ophthalmopathy and Graves' hyperthyroidism. RNA served as the template for amplifying TCR beta CDR3 regions. First-round RT-PCR with HTBI primers preceded a second-round multiplex PCR. TCRdb ran MiXCR on the multiplex PCR reads and lists one entry per CDR3 protein. Of more than 550,000 distinct CDR3 sequences listed, over 40% were seen once; the top ten hold more than 2.5%. The sample comprised peripheral blood. The receptors were sampled from an adult man with Graves' ophthalmopathy.

This clonotype was recorded many times. CDR3 in amino acids: CASSPAGGIYEQYF. The CDR3 DNA follows: TGTGCCAGCAGCCCAGCGGGAGGGATTTACGAGCAGTACTTC. The chain recombines TRBV7-9 with TRBJ2-7; 10 bases agree with TRBD2. The CDR3 is made up of 14 amino acids. Germline lookup yields CDR1 SEHNR and CDR2 FQNEAQ (reference sequence). V lost 5 bases and J lost 4; bases outside the gene matches: 5. The complete variable domain, with remaining parts taken from reference TRBV7-9 and TRBJ2-7, reads DTGVSQNPRHKITKRGQNVTFRCDPISEHNRLYWYRQTLGQGPEFLTYFQNEAQLEKSRLLSDRFSAERPKGSFSTLEIQRTEQGDSAMYLCASSPAGGIYEQYFGPGTRLTVT.

This clonotype has more than one count but fewer than ten. The chain recombines TRBV19 with TRBJ2-5; the D is unclear. V was pared by 11 bases and J by 5 bases, with 15 bases between. Germline V gene sequence: CDR1 LNHDA, CDR2 SQIVND (reference sequence). This CDR3 is built from 12 residues. This CDR3 reads CAWRLLTETQYF. As DNA, the CDR3 is TGTGCCTGGAGACTCCTGACGGAGACCCAGTACTTC.

This clonotype was picked up one time. The rearrangement uses TRBV25-1 and TRBJ1-4; 8 nucleotides align to TRBD1. The CDR3 is 15 amino acids. V lost 3 bases to trimming and J lost 3 bases; unmatched junction nucleotides: 3. Germline V CDR1 and CDR2: MGHDK, SYGVNS. The DNA for the CDR3 is TGTGCCAGCAGTGACCCGACAGGGGCTAATGAAAAACTGTTTTTT. It codes for CASSDPTGANEKLFF.

The gene calls are TRBV9 and TRBJ2-2, with D perhaps assigned TRBD1 or TRBD2 (5 bases each). CDR1 and CDR2 (germline): SGDLS, YYNGEE. The CDR3 covers 17 residues. V lost 5 bases and J lost 6, with 23 bases in between. The CDR3 DNA follows: TGTGCCAGCAGTGCGTGGGGGTCTCTCCTGTCGGCCGGGGAGCTGTTTTTT. It codes for CASSAWGSLLSAGELFF.

In its sample, this clonotype was seen many times. The rearrangement uses TRBV20-1 and TRBJ2-7; 10 nucleotides agree with TRBD2. V shed 3 bases and J 4 bases; nucleotides not matched to a gene: 9. The CDR3 consists of 15 residues. Germline loops: CDR1 DFQATT, CDR2 SNEGSKA (reference sequence). The CDR3 reads CSASPAGGFRYEQYF. The CDR3 nucleotides read TGCAGTGCTAGTCCAGCGGGAGGGTTCCGATACGAGCAGTACTTC.

This clonotype showed up many times. The chain carries TRBV6-1 and TRBJ1-2; D unclear. The V end lost 6 bases, the J end lost 5 bases, and 10 bases lay between the germline ends. The germline gives CDR1 MNHNS, CDR2 SASEGT. This CDR3 has 12 amino acids. CDR3 in DNA: TGTGCCAGCAGCCGGGAGGCTTATGGCTACACCTTC. Its protein product is CASSREAYGYTF.

The J gene is TRBJ2-5, the V gene TRBV25-1; 15 bases are a match to TRBD2. CDR3 length equals 14 residues. The germline V gene encodes CDR1 MGHDK and CDR2 SYGVNS. In DNA, the CDR3 is TGTGCTAGAGATGGACTAGCGGGAGGGGTGACCCAGTACTTC. It translates to CARDGLAGGVTQYF.

The rearrangement uses TRBV29-1 and TRBJ1-2, with D unclear. The germline V and J ends were trimmed by 4 bases and 6 bases, with 15 bases remaining between them. Looked up from germline, CDR1 is SQVTM and CDR2 is ANQGSEA. The CDR3 spans 13 residues. Written as DNA, the CDR3 is TGCAGCGTTGCGAAGGATGGCCGAGATGGCTACACCTTC. Its translation: CSVAKDGRDGYTF.

The chain employs TRBV6-6 and TRBJ1-6; D remains unclear. The CDR3 has 15 amino acids. Germline V gene lookup returns CDR1 MNHNY and CDR2 SVGAGI (reference sequence). Trimming cost V 5 bases and J 5 bases, with 13 bases left between them. CDR3 loop: CASSPLLGDNSPLHF. CDR3 DNA sequence: TGTGCCAGCAGTCCCTTGTTGGGTGATAATTCACCCCTCCACTTT.

There are a few counts of this clonotype. This chain joins TRBV5-1 and TRBJ1-1, with 9 bases identical to TRBD1. There are 16 residues in the CDR3. V dropped 4 bases and J dropped 0; count of bases not matched to a gene: 7. Germline V gene lookup returns CDR1 SGHRS and CDR2 YFSETQ. In DNA, the CDR3 is TGCGCCAGCAGCCCTACAGGGGGCTCCTTGAACACTGAAGCTTTCTTT. Encoded protein: CASSPTGGSLNTEAFF.

The chain employs TRBV7-6 and TRBJ1-4; D remains ambiguous. Trimming pared 1 base from V and 16 bases from J, leaving 16 bases between. The CDR3 consists of 13 residues. Germline CDR1 reads SGHVS; CDR2 reads FNYEAQ. DNA for the CDR3: TGTGCCAGCAGCTTAGAGCCCCAAAGACGTACGTTTTTT. This codes for CASSLEPQRRTFF.

This clonotype was detected ten times or more. This chain joins TRBV10-2 and TRBJ1-5; no reliable D call. The CDR3 contains 13 residues. V lost 6 bases, J lost 9 bases, and 15 bases lay in between. Per germline, CDR1 WSHSY and CDR2 SAAADI. CDR3 in amino acids: CASRVSTGVPQHF. CDR3 nucleotide sequence: TGCGCCAGCAGAGTCAGTACGGGAGTGCCCCAGCATTTT.

The rearrangement links TRBV25-1 to TRBJ2-5, with D perhaps TRBD1 or TRBD2 (5 bases each). This CDR3 is 12 amino acids long. Germline V gene sequence: CDR1 MGHDK, CDR2 SYGVNS. V was shortened by 8 bases and J by 4 bases, with 11 bases between the two germline ends. CDR3 sequence (DNA): TGTGCCAGCTTCGGGGCAGGAGAGACCCAGTACTTC. This translates into CASFGAGETQYF.

In this sample, this clonotype turned up many times. V and J are TRBV6-5 and TRBJ1-2; D remains unclear. The CDR3 contains 11 residues. Trimming removed 8 bases from V and 10 bases from J, with 14 bases in between. Per germline, CDR1 MNHEY and CDR2 SVGAGI. The CDR3 loop is CASGNRQDYTF. For the CDR3, the DNA is TGTGCCAGCGGGAACCGGCAGGACTACACCTTC.

This clonotype came up many times. This chain uses TRBV24-1 with TRBJ1-2, with D uncertain. The CDR3 runs 11 residues. V dropped 6 bases and J dropped 6 bases, with 7 bases sitting between them. Germline V gene lookup returns CDR1 KGHDR and CDR2 SFDVKD. As DNA, the CDR3 is TGTGCCACCAGTTATATGGATGGCTACACCTTC. Its translation is CATSYMDGYTF.

This clonotype was counted only a few times. The CDR3 region has the DNA TGTGCCAGCACCGGGAGCGAGCAGTTCTTC. Its protein product is CASTGSEQFF. The chain carries TRBV2 and TRBJ2-7; D may be TRBD2 (6 bases). The J call may be mistaken, given a closer DNA end match to TRBJ2-1. The germline V gene has CDR1 SNHLY and CDR2 FYNNEI. The CDR3 totals 10 residues.

This clonotype was observed at least ten times. The V call is TRBV2, the J call TRBJ2-5; 11 nucleotides line up with TRBD2. J gave up 5 bases and V 4 bases, and 6 bases lay outside the gene matches. The germline V gene encodes CDR1 SNHLY and CDR2 FYNNEI. There are 15 residues in the CDR3. This CDR3 reads CASSGSGRAIETQYF. In DNA, the CDR3 is TGTGCCAGCAGTGGTAGCGGGAGGGCCATTGAGACCCAGTACTTC.

This clonotype was seen more than once but under ten times. The chain links TRBV3-1 to TRBJ1-1, with 7 nucleotides matching TRBD1. After removal of 0 bases from V and 4 bases from J, the junction contained 5 bases not matched to a gene. The germline V gene encodes CDR1 LGHDT and CDR2 YNNKEL (reference sequence). This CDR3 has 15 amino acids. CDR3 bases: TGTGCCAGCAGCCAAGAGACAGGGCTGGCCACTGAAGCTTTCTTT. Translated, it gives CASSQETGLATEAFF.

A few counts support this clonotype. The chain recombines TRBV9 with TRBJ2-7, with TRBD1 identical over 7 bases. V was pared by 3 bases and J by 5 bases, with 14 bases of the junction left unmatched. Germline CDR1 reads SGDLS; CDR2 reads YYNGEE. CDR3 length equals 16 residues. CDR3 amino acids: CASSARQGVPHNEQYF. CDR3 DNA sequence: TGTGCCAGCAGCGCCCGGCAGGGGGTCCCCCATAACGAGCAGTACTTC.

This clonotype was recorded at least ten times. The chain recombines TRBV19 with TRBJ2-1; perhaps D is TRBD1 or TRBD2 (5 bases each). The germline CDR1 and CDR2 sequences are LNHDA and SQIVND (reference sequence). The CDR3 length is 15 residues. V lost 7 bases, J lost 8 bases, and 21 bases lay in between. The CDR3, as DNA: TGTGCCAGTACTTATAGACGGGGCCAACGGGATGAGCAGTTCTTC. It codes for CASTYRRGQRDEQFF. Looking up the rest from reference TRBV19 and TRBJ2-1 gives the full variable domain: DGGITQSPKYLFRKEGQNVTLSCEQNLNHDAMYWYRQDPGQGLRLIYYSQIVNDFQKGDIAEGYSVSREKKESFPLTVTSAQKNPTAFYLCASTYRRGQRDEQFFGPGTRLTVL.

With respect to this clonotype: The junction departs from the called germline gene at one end, perhaps through a read error. The gene calls are TRBV19 and TRBJ2-6; 11 bases agree with TRBD1. CDR1 and CDR2 from the germline V gene are LNHDA and SQIVND (reference sequence). The CDR3 length is 12 residues. The CDR3 is CASIGQGAAEAF. The CDR3 DNA sequence: TGTGCCAGTATCGGACAGGGGGCTGCTGAAGCTTTC.

This clonotype has a count of ten or more. The chain joins TRBV6-2 or TRBV6-3 to TRBJ2-5; D tentatively fits TRBD1 or TRBD2 (5 bases each). Looked up from germline, CDR1 is MNHEY and CDR2 is SVGEGT. Trimming removed 2 bases at V and 9 bases at J, with 10 bases between. The length of the CDR3 is 12 residues. The CDR3 reads CASSYGPGPQYF. The CDR3 DNA reads TGTGCCAGCAGTTACGGGCCGGGACCCCAGTACTTC.

Details on this clonotype: Just one base apart from a much larger clone, this may be a read error. The CDR3: CASSFEGPGEQYF. CDR3 in DNA: TGTGCCAGCAGCTTCGAGGGGCCCGGCGAGCAGTACTTC. The chain employs TRBV7-2 and TRBJ2-7; D might be TRBD1 or TRBD2, each matching 5 bases. Trimming pared 3 bases from V and 6 bases from J, leaving 12 bases between. The CDR3 is 13 residues long. Germline values: CDR1 SGHTA, CDR2 FQGNSA.

With respect to this clonotype: This may be a read error, as it is one base from a much larger clone. The rearrangement joins TRBV25-1 to TRBJ2-3; D is tentatively TRBD1 or TRBD2 (6 bases each). CDR1 MGHDK and CDR2 SYGVNS come from the germline V gene. The CDR3 length is 14 residues. The CDR3 loop is CASGQHTSTDAQYF. The DNA for the CDR3 is TGTGCCAGCGGACAGCACACTAGCACAGATGCGCAGTATTTT. Together with reference TRBV25-1 and TRBJ2-3, the CDR3 gives the full variable domain: EADIYQTPRYLVIGTGKKITLECSQTMGHDKMYWYQQDPGMELHLIHYSYGVNSTEKGDLSSESTVSRIRTEHFPLTLESARPSHTSQYLCASGQHTSTDAQYFGPGTRLTVL.